This T cell receptor (beta chain) was retrieved from a study of T cells in Graves' hyperthyroidism and ophthalmopathy (dated by TCRdb to between 2019 and 2020). General notes on the study: Peripheral blood samples were taken at initial diagnosis, before any treatment was given. TCR V-J signatures able to tell the groups apart were searched for in a discovery cohort of 95 to 100 patients, of whom 43 had Graves' ophthalmopathy and 55 to 65 had stable Graves' hyperthyroidism. Whether ophthalmopathy could be predicted prospectively was tested in an independent validation cohort made up of under 20 hyperthyroidism patients plus 17 patients who later progressed to ophthalmopathy. The approximately 100 discovery patients were randomly split 7:3 into training and test sets. In addition, the study compared T-cell repertoires in thyroid tissue and in blood from roughly 6 Graves' hyperthyroidism patients. After sampling, hyperthyroidism patients received methimazole starting at 30 mg daily, and ophthalmopathy patients received high-dose intravenous methylprednisolone. TCR Vbeta CDR3 sequencing of some 140 peripheral blood samples (43 ophthalmopathy, about 75 hyperthyroidism and roughly 17 progressor patients) is reported in the paper.

On this clonotype itself: The antigen it binds to is not known. This may come from a read error, since a much larger clone is one base off.

The cysteine opens and the phenylalanine closes a CDR3 of 11 amino acids. The DNA shown is the 33-base CDR3, in frame from base 1. V sheds 5 bases and J sheds 6 bases, leaving 7 bases between their ends. Per the germline V gene (reference sequence), SEHNR is the CDR1 and FQNEAQ is the CDR2. TCR beta CDR3 regions were amplified from RNA transcripts. The first round of RT-PCR for the TCR CDR3 was performed with the HTBI primer set and the Qiagen OneStep RT-PCR kit. Libraries were constructed in a second round of multiplex PCR, after which size selection and purification were carried out. Sequencing of the libraries was done on an Illumina HiSeq2000 using paired-end 100 bp reads. Under the source paper's analysis protocol: SOAPnuke was used to process the raw data, throwing out any read that contained adapters or uncalled bases, had a mean Phred below 15, or lacked an exact constant-primer or identifier match. COPE v1.2.5 was used to merge high-quality paired reads, and clonotypes were defined as unique nucleotide sequences. Clonotypes were aligned to IMGT TRBV, TRBD and TRBJ reference segments using MiTCR v1.1. Analysis was restricted to V-J combinations with a frequency above 0.0001, which covered 99.2% of repertoires. A TCS score was defined as the ratio of F50 (clonal expansion) to E x V (chaos), with BLOSUM62-based TCRdist applied between CDR3 peptides within each V-J. Welch's t-statistics and random forest reduced roughly 540 V-J features to about 12, which were used in a naive Bayes classifier (R e1071). TCRdb reprocessing: public reads trimmed at Q25 with fastp, clones called with MiXCR, in-frame beta chains kept. All rows with the same CDR3 protein become a single entry with the most common DNA and genes. For this entry, the V and J calls and clone size follow TCRdb and not the study's own pipeline. The sample yields about 320,000 distinct CDR3 sequences; roughly 17% were counted once. Roughly 33% of the sample belongs to the ten largest clones.

Graves' hyperthyroidism was defined as stable when no progression to ophthalmopathy occurred over 18 months of follow-up. Hyperthyroidism patients were aged 18 to 65 years and newly diagnosed, with disease duration of less than 2 months. Any patient with an uncontrolled infection, another autoimmune disease, pregnancy or lactation was excluded. Diagnoses were established on the basis of clinical symptoms, serum thyroxine and TRAb, thyroid ultrasound, and orbital computed tomography. Ficoll-Paque density gradient centrifugation was used to isolate PBMCs from around 10 ml of fresh peripheral blood. Trizol reagent was used to extract total RNA, and RNA quality was then checked on an Agilent 2100 Bioanalyzer. General study outcomes and caveats: In validation, the model predicted progression to ophthalmopathy with approximately 71% sensitivity and 72.22% specificity, a median of about 6 months before onset. Blood samples also contained most of the expanded thyroid clonotypes (frequency above 0.001), which suggests that blood repertoires may reflect thyroid immune responses. In cross-validation, a model built on a 13 V-J signature told ophthalmopathy apart from stable hyperthyroidism with less than 90% sensitivity and approximately 84% specificity, and in testing the same model reached 80%/75%. No statistical method was used to fix the sample size in advance, and group allocation was not hidden from the investigators.

This sequence uses TRBV7-9 and TRBJ1-2; TRBD1 is a possible D gene, resting on 5 matching bases. The source is a man in his thirties or forties with Graves' hyperthyroidism. Specimen: blood. The CDR3 loop reads CASSRGDGYTF. In nucleotide form, the sequence is TGTGCCAGCAGCCGGGGGGATGGCTACACCTTC.